A selection of T cell receptor beta chains follows, all from one sample in a study of identical twins. Each CDR3 protein gets one entry after TCRdb re-called the 5' RACE reads with MiXCR. The table shows 500,000 or so distinct CDR3 sequences, with 13% to 15% occurring only once. These data were likewise used in another study, on yellow fever vaccine responses in identical twins.

Sequenced material: CD4+ T cells sorted from blood. The receptors derive from a woman younger than 30 in good health. Each CDR3 is given without its conserved first and last residue. Clone size appears in some rows only: once, few, many, or a class for an expanded clone.

size	V	J	CDR3
NA	TRBV18	TRBJ2-7	ASQLDRGAYEQY
NA	TRBV5-1	TRBJ2-4	ASSFIATSQPTIPKNIQY
NA	TRBV20-1	TRBJ2-7	SANRPQGSYEQY
many	TRBV20-1	TRBJ2-1	SATLSGSSYNEQF
few	TRBV2	TRBJ2-1	ASSPGPWGHNEQF
few	TRBV20-1	TRBJ2-3	SARVWQGEGDTQY
few	TRBV12-3/TRBV12-4	TRBJ2-6	ASSPAPVGANVLT
few	TRBV7-2	TRBJ1-1	ASSLNRIAEAF
NA	TRBV2	TRBJ2-3	ASSEEQGKRG
few	TRBV20-1	TRBJ2-1	SASGLAGAHEQF
few	TRBV6-5	TRBJ1-2	ASSRDGHGYT
NA	TRBV27	TRBJ2-7	ASSLRQGVKQY
NA	TRBV20-1	TRBJ2-7	SASPLYEQY
many	TRBV5-1	TRBJ2-3	ASSRRTSTDTQY
few	TRBV10-3	TRBJ2-1	AISESKGLNNEQF
NA	TRBV10-3	TRBJ2-5	AISGRGTYQETQY
many	TRBV29-1	TRBJ2-5	SVEPPRRLETQY
NA	TRBV12-3/TRBV12-4	TRBJ1-2	ASSRRLTNYGYT
few	TRBV18	TRBJ2-5	ASSPYPGRDKETQY
NA	TRBV27	TRBJ2-4	ASRQTQGVWAKNIQY
NA	TRBV7-9	TRBJ2-7	ASSRRTGTGLGYEQY
few	TRBV29-1	TRBJ2-5	SVGLAGVETQY
NA	TRBV3-1	TRBJ2-5	ATNLLAGDQETQY
NA	TRBV5-1	TRBJ2-5	ASSLGDSRETQY
many	TRBV7-2	TRBJ2-2	ASSLAALGGGELF
NA	TRBV6-2/TRBV6-3	TRBJ2-7	ASSYSISGRDYEQY
many	TRBV4-3	TRBJ2-3	ASSQDGTSSGTDTQY
many	TRBV6-2/TRBV6-3	TRBJ2-7	ASRRDRGLSYEQY
NA	TRBV20-1	TRBJ2-2	SARDRRTAAGELF